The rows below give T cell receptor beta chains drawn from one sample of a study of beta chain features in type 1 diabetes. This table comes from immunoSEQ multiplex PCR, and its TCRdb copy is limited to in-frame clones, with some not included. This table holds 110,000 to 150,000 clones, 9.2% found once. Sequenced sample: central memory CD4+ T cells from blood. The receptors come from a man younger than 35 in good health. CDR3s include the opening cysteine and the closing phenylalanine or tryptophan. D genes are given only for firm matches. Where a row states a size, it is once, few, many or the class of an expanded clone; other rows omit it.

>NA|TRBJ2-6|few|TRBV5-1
TGCGCCAGCAGCTTGCGCGGGGGGGCCAACGTCCTGACTTTC
CASSLRGGANVLTF
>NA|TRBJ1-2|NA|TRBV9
TGTGCCAGCAGCGGAGGGGGTTCTAACTATGGCTACACCTTC
CASSGGGSNYGYTF
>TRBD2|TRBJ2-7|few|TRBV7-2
TGTGCCAGCAGCTTAGTCGGCGGGAGGGAGCAGTACTTC
CASSLVGGREQYF
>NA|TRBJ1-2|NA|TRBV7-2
TGTGCCAGCAGCTTGGAGGGGAACTATGGCTACACCTTC
CASSLEGNYGYTF
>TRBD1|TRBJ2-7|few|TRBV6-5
TGTGCCAGCAGGGGTGCGGGACAGGGCACCTACGAGCAGTACTTC
CASRGAGQGTYEQYF
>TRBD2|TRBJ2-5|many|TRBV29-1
TGCAGCGCGGCGCTAGCGGGGGGGTTGGAGACCCAGTACTTC
CSAALAGGLETQYF
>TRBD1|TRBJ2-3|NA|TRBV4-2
TGTGCCAGCAGCCGTCCGGGACAGGAGGTCGCAGATACGCAGTATTTT
CASSRPGQEVADTQYF
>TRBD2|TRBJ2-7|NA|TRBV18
TGTGCCAGCTCACCCCGACTAGCGGGAACGGGCCCCCTCGAGCAGTACTTC
CASSPRLAGTGPLEQYF
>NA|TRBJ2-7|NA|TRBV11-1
TGTGCCAGCGGACAGTCCTACGAGCAGTACTTC
CASGQSYEQYF
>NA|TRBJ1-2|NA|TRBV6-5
TGTGCCAGCAGTGGTCATACAGGGCTAGATGGCTACACCTTC
CASSGHTGLDGYTF
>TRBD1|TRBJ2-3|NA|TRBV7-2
TGTGCCAGCAGCGGCTGGACAGGGAGAACAGATACGCAGTATTTT
CASSGWTGRTDTQYF
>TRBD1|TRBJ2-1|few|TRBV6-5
TGTGCCAGCAGAGAGGACAGGGCCCATGAGCAGTTCTTC
CASREDRAHEQFF
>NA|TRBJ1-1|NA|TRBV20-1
TGCAGTGCTCGGGACTACACTGAAGCTTTCTTT
CSARDYTEAFF
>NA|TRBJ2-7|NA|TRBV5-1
TGCGCCAGCAGCACGACAGGGGACTACCACGAGCAGTACTTC
CASSTTGDYHEQYF
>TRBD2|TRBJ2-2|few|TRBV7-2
TGTGCCAGCAGCCTCGGACTAGCGGGGGGGCGAGCCGGGGAGCTGTTTTTT
CASSLGLAGGRAGELFF
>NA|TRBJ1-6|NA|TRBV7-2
TGTGCCAGCACCCCGACAGCGTATAATTCACCCCTCCACTTT
CASTPTAYNSPLHF
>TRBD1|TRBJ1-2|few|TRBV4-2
TGTGCCAGCAGCCAACAAGCGGACAGGGGCGGCTATGGCTACACCTTC
CASSQQADRGGYGYTF
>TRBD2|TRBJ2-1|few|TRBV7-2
TGTGCCAGCAGCTTAGGGGTAGCGGGGGGTCGTTTGAATGAGCAGTTCTTC
CASSLGVAGGRLNEQFF
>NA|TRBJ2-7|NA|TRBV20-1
TGCAGTGCTCATCACAGAAACGAGCAGTACTTC
CSAHHRNEQYF
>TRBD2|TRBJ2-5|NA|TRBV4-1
TGCGCCAGCAGCCAAGATGGCGGGGGGTATGCGGAGACCCAGTACTTC
CASSQDGGGYAETQYF
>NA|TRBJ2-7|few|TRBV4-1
TGCGCCAGCAGCCAAGAGTTCTTGTACGAGCAGTACTTC
CASSQEFLYEQYF
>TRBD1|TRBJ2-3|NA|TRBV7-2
TGTGCCAGCAGCACCGGGACAGGGATAGATACGCAGTATTTT
CASSTGTGIDTQYF
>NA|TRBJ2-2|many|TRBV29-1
TGCAGCGTTGCCCACAGGAGTAACACCGGGGAGCTGTTTTTT
CSVAHRSNTGELFF
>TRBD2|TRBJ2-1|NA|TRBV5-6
TGTGCCAGCAGCGCGCTAGCGGGGGGGTACAATGAGCAGTTCTTC
CASSALAGGYNEQFF
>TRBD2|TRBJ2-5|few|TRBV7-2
TGTGCCAGCAGCTTATCCCTAGCGGGGGGACAAAAGACCCAGTACTTC
CASSLSLAGGQKTQYF
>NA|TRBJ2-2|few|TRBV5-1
TGCGCCAGCAGCGCCTTACAGGTTGCCACCGGGGAGCTGTTTTTT
CASSALQVATGELFF
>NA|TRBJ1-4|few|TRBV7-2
TGTGCCAGCAGCTTAGCCCCCCCCAGACTGTTTTTT
CASSLAPPRLFF
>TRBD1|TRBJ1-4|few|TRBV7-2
TGTGCCAGCAGCATAAATCCGGACAGGGGATATGAAAAACTGTTTTTT
CASSINPDRGYEKLFF
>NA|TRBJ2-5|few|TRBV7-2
TGTGCCAGCAGCCAAAGCGGGGAGACCCAGTACTTC
CASSQSGETQYF
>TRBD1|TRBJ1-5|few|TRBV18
TGTGCCAGCGGACTGGGGACAGCAGGCAATCAGCCCCAGCATTTT
CASGLGTAGNQPQHF
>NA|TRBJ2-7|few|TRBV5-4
TGTGCCAGCAGCTACCAACGGGGCGAGCAGTACTTC
CASSYQRGEQYF
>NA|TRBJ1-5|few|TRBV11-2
TGTGCCAGCAGCTTAGAACGCGGTCAGCCCCAGCATTTT
CASSLERGQPQHF
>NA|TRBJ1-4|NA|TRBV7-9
TGTGCCACACACAGATTTAATGAAAAACTGTTTTTT
CATHRFNEKLFF
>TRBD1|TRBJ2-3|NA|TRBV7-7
TGTGCCAGCAGCCCAGGGGGCCGGAGAGATACGCAGTATTTT
CASSPGGRRDTQYF
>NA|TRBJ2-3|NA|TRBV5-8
TGTGCCAGCAGCCCCCCCCGCGGGGGCACAGATACGCAGTATTTT
CASSPPRGGTDTQYF
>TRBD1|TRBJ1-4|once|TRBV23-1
TGCGCCAGCACGAAAGGTAGGACAGGGGGTCGCTCTAATGAAAAACTGTTTTTT
CASTKGRTGGRSNEKLFF
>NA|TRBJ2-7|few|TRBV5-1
TGCGCCAGCAGCGAGGGCTACGAGCAGTACTTC
CASSEGYEQYF
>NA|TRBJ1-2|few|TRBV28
TGTGCCAGCAGTTTAGAGGGTCAGGGAGGTCGTGGCTACACCTTC
CASSLEGQGGRGYTF
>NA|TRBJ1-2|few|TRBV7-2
TGTGCCAGCAGCTTAGACGCGCTATCTGGCTACACCTTC
CASSLDALSGYTF
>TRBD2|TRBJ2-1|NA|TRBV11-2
TGTGCCAGCAGCTTAAGGGACTACCCTTACAATGAGCAGTTCTTC
CASSLRDYPYNEQFF
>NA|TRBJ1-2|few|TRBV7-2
TGTGCCAGCAGCTTAGGACAGACGAGCTTACGCGGCTACACCTTC
CASSLGQTSLRGYTF
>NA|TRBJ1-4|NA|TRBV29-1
TGCAGCGGTGCGGTGGGGGCGTCTGAAAAACTGTTTTTT
CSGAVGASEKLFF
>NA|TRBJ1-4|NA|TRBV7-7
TGTGCCAGCAGCTCTCAGGGGCCTACAACTAATGAAAAACTGTTTTTT
CASSSQGPTTNEKLFF
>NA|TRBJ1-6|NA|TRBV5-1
TGCGCCAGCCGGACACAGGATGGCAATTCACCCCTCCACTTT
CASRTQDGNSPLHF
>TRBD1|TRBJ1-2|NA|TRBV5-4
TGTGCCAGTTCATCACAGGGGGCTGATGGCTACACCTTC
CASSSQGADGYTF
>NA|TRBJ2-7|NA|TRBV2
TGTGCCAGCAGTGAAGAACAGCCCTACGAGCAGTACTTC
CASSEEQPYEQYF